What follows are 19 T cell receptor beta chains derived from one specimen sequenced in a study of blood T cell repertoires in COVID-19. Using immunoSEQ multiplex PCR, the repertoire was profiled, and TCRdb retains in-frame clones only, with some absent. This table has about 270,000 clones, roughly nine tenths appearing once. The specimen was PBMCs or T cells enriched from blood (not recorded which). These receptors came from a woman aged 50 to 65 who had recovered from COVID-19.

Details on this clone: Other nucleotide sequences from this sample produce the same CDR3. The rearrangement links TRBV28 to TRBJ1-5, with D tentatively TRBD1 (5 bases). The CDR3 has 15 residues. The V end was cut by 2 bases, the J end by 4 bases, with 12 bases between. The germline V gene encodes CDR1 MDHEN and CDR2 SYDVKM. The DNA for the CDR3 is TGTGCCAGCAGTTTACCAGGGTCTCGGAATCAGCCCCAGCATTTT. This translates into CASSLPGSRNQPQHF.

The rearrangement uses TRBV6-5 and TRBJ1-2; TRBD1 aligns across 10 bases. The CDR3 has 13 residues. CDR1 is MNHEY and CDR2 is SVGAGI in the germline V gene. J was trimmed by 2 bases and V by 10 bases; bases with no gene match: 4. CDR3 bases: TGTGCCACGAAGGACAGGGGGAACTATGGCTACACCTTC. It encodes CATKDRGNYGYTF.

This chain joins TRBV11-2 and TRBJ2-6, with D uncertain. There are 16 residues in the CDR3. Germline V gives CDR1 SGHAT, CDR2 FQNNGV. V was clipped by 4 bases and J by 4 bases, with 14 bases between them. In nucleotides, the CDR3 is TGTGCCAGCAGCTCGTATTCAGGCCCCGGGGCCAACGTCCTGACTTTC. Translating it yields CASSSYSGPGANVLTF.

The chain uses TRBV28 and TRBJ2-6; 11 nucleotides agree with TRBD2. The CDR3 extends over 23 amino acids. V shed 3 bases and J 2 bases; nucleotides not matched to a gene: 21. Germline values: CDR1 MDHEN, CDR2 SYDVKM. The CDR3 region is CASSLNPPYTSGSVSTGANVLTF. CDR3 in DNA: TGTGCCAGCAGTTTGAACCCACCCTACACTAGCGGGAGTGTGTCGACTGGGGCCAACGTCCTGACTTTC.

The chain combines TRBV2 with TRBJ2-1, with 10 bases that match TRBD2. CDR1 SNHLY and CDR2 FYNNEI come from the germline V gene. This CDR3 region has 16 residues. V was clipped by 8 bases and J by 9 bases; unmatched bases: 16. The CDR3 sequence is CASDQPLAGTNSEQFF. The CDR3 DNA is TGTGCCAGCGACCAACCACTAGCGGGAACGAACTCTGAGCAGTTCTTC. The whole variable domain, filled in from reference TRBV2 and TRBJ2-1, reads EPEVTQTPSHQVTQMGQEVILRCVPISNHLYFYWYRQILGQKVEFLVSFYNNEISEKSEIFDDQFSVERPDGSNFTLKIRSTKLEDSAMYFCASDQPLAGTNSEQFFGPGTRLTVL.

On this clone itself: At the DNA level, this CDR3 is encoded by other sequences in the same sample as well. V gene TRBV18 combines with J gene TRBJ1-1, with no clear D. The CDR3 runs 13 residues. V lost 2 bases and J 5 bases, leaving 9 bases between the germline ends. CDR1 and CDR2 from the germline V gene are KGHSH and LQKENI. CDR3 sequence (DNA): TGTGCCAGCTCACCATCGGGTGGGACTGAAGCTTTCTTT. Residues: CASSPSGGTEAFF.

With respect to this clone: Different DNA sequences within this sample yield the same CDR3. The chain is built from TRBV28 and TRBJ1-5; tentative D call: TRBD1 (6 bases). CDR3 length: 12 residues. The V and J ends lost 6 bases and 7 bases respectively, with 10 bases between them. CDR1 and CDR2 from the germline V gene are MDHEN and SYDVKM. The CDR3 DNA sequence: TGTGCCAGCAGCCTCACAGGGCAGCCCCAGCATTTT. This sequence encodes CASSLTGQPQHF.

This sequence joins TRBV7-8 and TRBJ2-3, with no clear D. V was pared by 1 base and J by 4 bases, with 9 bases between. Germline V gene lookup returns CDR1 SGHVS and CDR2 FQNEAQ. The CDR3 is 14 amino acids. The CDR3 DNA is TGTGCCAGCAGCTTAGTATCTCGGGCAGATACGCAGTATTTT. Its protein is CASSLVSRADTQYF.

V gene TRBV10-2 combines with J gene TRBJ2-3; 10 bases align to TRBD2. With V trimmed by 2 bases and J by 6 bases, 2 bases remained unmatched. Germline values: CDR1 WSHSY, CDR2 SAAADI. The CDR3 is made up of 14 amino acids. The CDR3 region is CASSESGRADTQYF. Here the CDR3 DNA reads TGCGCCAGCAGTGAGAGCGGGAGGGCGGATACGCAGTATTTT.

This chain uses TRBV24-1 with TRBJ2-5; 10 bases agree with TRBD1. There are 15 residues in the CDR3. The trim removed 3 bases at V and 5 bases at J, leaving 5 bases unmatched. Germline CDR1 is KGHDR and CDR2 is SFDVKD. This CDR3 is CATSDRQGAGETQYF. In DNA, the CDR3 is TGTGCCACCAGTGATCGACAGGGGGCAGGGGAGACCCAGTACTTC.

This clone was seen more than once but under ten times. The chain employs TRBV6-5 and TRBJ2-1; 8 nucleotides match TRBD2. The germline CDR1 and CDR2 sequences are MNHEY and SVGAGI. V was pared by 4 bases and J by 2 bases, with 7 bases of the junction left unmatched. This CDR3 has 16 residues. CDR3 protein: CASSSRAGGAYNEQFF. The CDR3 nucleotides are TGTGCCAGCAGTTCTCGTGCGGGAGGAGCCTACAATGAGCAGTTCTTC.

The chain links TRBV30 to TRBJ2-3, with 10 bases aligning to TRBD2. The V gene end was trimmed by 4 bases and the J gene end by 0 bases; junction bases not matched to a gene: 1. The germline V gene has CDR1 GTSNPN and CDR2 SVGIG (reference sequence). This CDR3 spans 14 amino acids. As DNA, the CDR3 is TGTGCCTGGAAAGCGGGAGGGAGCACAGATACGCAGTATTTT. As protein: CAWKAGGSTDTQYF.

This clone was seen a single time. V gene TRBV24-1 combines with J gene TRBJ2-7, with D perhaps matching TRBD2 (6 bases). V lost 3 bases and J lost 2, with 19 bases in between. The V gene's germline CDR1 is KGHDR and CDR2 SFDVKD. CDR3 length: 17 residues. DNA for the CDR3: TGTGCCACCAGTGATGGCCCGATGTCGCGGGAACCCTACGAGCAGTACTTC. Translating it yields CATSDGPMSREPYEQYF.

This clone was detected only once. This rearrangement joins TRBV18 to TRBJ1-1; 9 bases fit TRBD1. With 4 bases clipped from V and 4 bases from J, the junction kept 4 bases outside the gene matches. CDR1 and CDR2 from the germline V gene are KGHSH and LQKENI. The length of the CDR3 is 14 residues. The CDR3 is CASSQQGAGTEAFF. CDR3 coding DNA: TGTGCCAGCTCACAACAGGGGGCGGGCACTGAAGCTTTCTTT.

The chain joins TRBV2 to TRBJ1-4; maybe TRBD1 (5 bases). V lost 4 bases to trimming and J lost 0 bases, with 9 bases between them. Germline V CDR1 and CDR2: SNHLY, FYNNEI. The CDR3 loop spans 15 amino acids. The CDR3 DNA follows: TGTGCCAGCAGTGGACAGCTTGCAACTAATGAAAAACTGTTTTTT. This translates into CASSGQLATNEKLFF.

This chain links TRBV27 with TRBJ1-2, with D possibly TRBD1 on 5 matching bases. This CDR3 spans 14 amino acids. CDR1 and CDR2 (germline): MNHEY, SMNVEV (reference sequence). Trimming pared 0 bases from V and 4 bases from J, leaving 9 bases between. The CDR3 loop is CASSLSDTPYGYTF. The CDR3 bases are TGTGCCAGCAGTTTATCGGACACGCCCTATGGCTACACCTTC.

This chain joins TRBV5-1 and TRBJ2-3; TRBD2 matches 12 bases. The V gene end was trimmed by 3 bases and the J gene end by 6 bases; junction bases not matched to a gene: 5. Per the germline V gene, CDR1 is SGHRS and CDR2 is YFSETQ. The CDR3 is made up of 15 amino acids. The CDR3 sequence: CASSSITSGRDTQYF. CDR3 nucleotides: TGCGCCAGCAGCTCAATCACTAGCGGGAGGGATACGCAGTATTTT. Looking up the rest from reference TRBV5-1 and TRBJ2-3 gives the full variable domain: KAGVTQTPRYLIKTRGQQVTLSCSPISGHRSVSWYQQTPGQGLQFLFEYFSETQRNKGNFPGRFSGRQFSNSRSEMNVSTLELGDSALYLCASSSITSGRDTQYFGPGTRLTVL.

The genes are TRBV19 and TRBJ2-3, with 9 bases identical to TRBD2. V trimming: 7 bases; J trimming: 4 bases; junction bases outside the gene matches: 12. Germline CDR1 and CDR2: LNHDA and SQIVND (reference sequence). This CDR3 has 16 residues. CDR3 residues: CASNPRPSGISDTQYF. The CDR3 DNA reads as TGTGCCAGTAATCCTCGCCCTAGCGGGATTTCAGATACGCAGTATTTT. Full variable domain (rest looked up from reference TRBV19 and TRBJ2-3): DGGITQSPKYLFRKEGQNVTLSCEQNLNHDAMYWYRQDPGQGLRLIYYSQIVNDFQKGDIAEGYSVSREKKESFPLTVTSAQKNPTAFYLCASNPRPSGISDTQYFGPGTRLTVL.

This clone has more than one count but fewer than ten. The V and J genes are TRBV2 and TRBJ2-6; perhaps TRBD1 as D (5 bases). V lost 6 bases to trimming and J lost 2 bases, with 11 bases between them. The CDR3 is made up of 15 amino acids. Germline CDR1 reads SNHLY; CDR2 reads FYNNEI. The DNA for the CDR3 is TGTGCCAGCAGACCACAGGATGCTGGGGCCAACGTCCTGACTTTC. Its translation: CASRPQDAGANVLTF.